This T cell receptor beta chain was identified during a study of T cells in Graves' hyperthyroidism and ophthalmopathy (dated by TCRdb to about 2019). About the full investigation: Peripheral blood was collected at initial diagnosis, before any treatment. A discovery cohort of about a hundred patients, approximately 44 with Graves' ophthalmopathy and over 55 with stable Graves' hyperthyroidism, was used to find distinguishing TCR V-J signatures. An independent validation cohort of 18 to 20 hyperthyroidism patients and approximately 16 patients who later progressed to ophthalmopathy tested prospective prediction of ophthalmopathy. The 100 or so discovery patients were randomly split 7:3 into training and test sets. Thyroid tissue and blood T-cell repertoires from about six Graves' hyperthyroidism patients were also compared in the study. After sampling, hyperthyroidism patients received methimazole starting at 30 mg daily, and ophthalmopathy patients received high-dose intravenous methylprednisolone. The paper describes TCR Vbeta CDR3 sequencing of about 140 peripheral blood samples, made up of 43 ophthalmopathy patients, roughly 80 hyperthyroidism patients and some 17 progressor patients. On the study overall, not on this receptor specifically: Most expanded thyroid clonotypes (frequency above 0.001) were also detected in blood, a finding suggesting that blood repertoires may reflect thyroid immune responses. In validation, the model predicted progression to ophthalmopathy with roughly 66% sensitivity and roughly 72% specificity, a median of approximately 6.5 months before onset. A model built on a 13 V-J signature distinguished ophthalmopathy from stable hyperthyroidism, reaching 85% to 90% sensitivity and 81% to 83% specificity in cross-validation and 80%/75% in testing. Sample size was not statistically predetermined, and blinding of investigators to group allocation was not performed.

At least ten counts were recorded for this clonotype. The specificity of this receptor is unknown. No base quality values were provided; no much bigger clone lies one nucleotide off. In the ophthalmopathy patients, disease was moderately to severely active, with a Clinical Activity Score of 3 or more, a NOSPECS grade of 4 or more, and a duration of less than 3 months. Patients with uncontrolled infections, other autoimmune diseases, pregnancy or lactation were excluded. Clinical symptoms, serum thyroxine and TRAb, thyroid ultrasound, and orbital computed tomography formed the basis for the diagnoses. PBMCs were isolated from 8 to 10 ml of fresh peripheral blood by Ficoll-Paque density gradient centrifugation. Total RNA was extracted using Trizol reagent, and RNA quality was assessed on an Agilent 2100 Bioanalyzer. V drops 3 bases and J drops 4 bases, leaving 18 bases in between. The CDR3 runs 15 amino acids, cysteine and phenylalanine included. Of the read, only the CDR3 DNA is kept; its 45 bases are in frame from base 1. The germline V gene gives CDR1 as SQVTM and CDR2 as ANQGSEA.

The TCR beta CDR3 regions were amplified from RNA transcripts. A first-round RT-PCR of the TCR CDR3 used the HTBI primer set with the Qiagen OneStep RT-PCR kit. Libraries were constructed in a second round of multiplex PCR, after which size selection and purification were performed. Libraries were sequenced paired-end with 100 bp reads on an Illumina HiSeq2000. The authors' pipeline ran thus. SOAPnuke was used to process the raw data, throwing out any read that contained adapters or uncalled bases, had a mean Phred below 15, or lacked an exact constant-primer or identifier match. COPE v1.2.5 was used to merge high-quality paired reads, and clonotypes were defined as unique nucleotide sequences. MiTCR v1.1 was used to align the clonotypes against IMGT TRBV, TRBD and TRBJ reference segments. The analysis was restricted to V-J combinations with a frequency above 0.0001, which together covered roughly 99% of the repertoires. The TCS score was defined as the ratio of F50 (clonal expansion) to E x V (chaos), calculated using BLOSUM62-based TCRdist between CDR3 peptides within each V-J. Welch's t-statistics and random forest reduced several hundred V-J features to around 14, which were used in a naive Bayes classifier (R e1071). TCRdb reprocessing: public reads trimmed at Q25 with fastp, clones called with MiXCR, in-frame beta chains kept. Rows with one shared CDR3 protein collapse into an entry with the most common genes and DNA. These V and J calls are TCRdb output, not the study's own analysis. This sample has hundreds of thousands of distinct CDR3 sequences in its table, and roughly 14% of those were observed once. The ten most abundant clones make up around 13% of the sample.

The sequence joins TRBV29-1 to TRBJ1-2; TRBD1 is perhaps the D gene, given 6 matching bases. This receptor was taken from a man between 18 and 29 years old with Graves' ophthalmopathy. Sequencing input: blood. The nucleotide sequence reads TGCAGCGTTGACTACCGACAGGAGGGACCCTATGGCTACACCTTC. This codes for CSVDYRQEGPYGYTF.